The 32 T cell receptor beta chains below were found in one sample sequenced in a study of blood T cell repertoires in COVID-19. Data came from immunoSEQ multiplex PCR; TCRdb stores just in-frame clones and leaves some out. This table holds about 330,000 clones, roughly 88% found once. The specimen sequenced was peripheral blood. The receptors derive from a woman aged 50 to 65 with active or convalescent COVID-19.

This sequence joins TRBV3-1 (or the pseudogene TRBV3-2) and TRBJ2-1; D gene ambiguous. The CDR3 is 13 residues long. Germline loops: CDR1 LGHDT, CDR2 YNNKEL (reference sequence). With 4 bases removed from V and 5 bases from J, the gap between germline ends came to 9 bases. CDR3 in DNA: TGTGCCAGCAGCCCCGTTCGGGACAATGAGCAGTTCTTC. Translation: CASSPVRDNEQFF.

This chain joins TRBV7-2 and TRBJ2-3; perhaps TRBD1 as D (5 bases). Germline values: CDR1 SGHTA, CDR2 FQGNSA. This CDR3 is 15 amino acids long. Trimming shortened V by 5 bases and J by 2 bases, and 14 bases separated the two germline ends. The CDR3 loop reads CASSPWTRATDTQYF. CDR3 DNA: TGTGCCAGCAGCCCTTGGACAAGAGCCACAGATACGCAGTATTTT.

The chain carries TRBV28 and TRBJ2-7; possible D gene TRBD1, 5 bases. V lost 3 bases to trimming and J lost 6 bases, with 15 bases between them. Germline CDR1 is MDHEN and CDR2 is SYDVKM. This CDR3 is built from 14 residues. The CDR3 here is CASSFGRVASEQYF. For the CDR3, the DNA is TGTGCCAGCAGTTTCGGCAGGGTTGCGTCCGAGCAGTACTTC.

The CDR3 protein is CASRGQGIGNQPQHF. CDR3 sequence (DNA): TGTGCCAGCAGGGGACAGGGTATCGGCAATCAGCCCCAGCATTTT. This chain connects TRBV2 to TRBJ1-5; 9 bases align to TRBD1. V lost 6 bases and J lost 2; bases outside the gene matches: 5. The CDR3 runs 15 residues. In germline, CDR1 is SNHLY, CDR2 FYNNEI.

The chain uses TRBV4-3 and TRBJ2-1; D unresolved. Germline loops: CDR1 LGHNA, CDR2 YSLEER. V was trimmed by 1 base and J by 8 bases, leaving 12 bases between them. The CDR3 is made up of 14 amino acids. CDR3 in DNA: TGCGCCAGCAGCCAAGTCTACTCCGCCCATGAGCAGTTCTTC. It codes for CASSQVYSAHEQFF.

This chain connects TRBV4-1 to TRBJ2-1; 13 nucleotides match TRBD2. The CDR3 has 21 amino acids. Germline CDR1 and CDR2: MGHRA and YSYEKL. Trimming took 0 bases from V and 7 from J; bases not matched to a gene: 18. Here the CDR3 DNA reads TGCGCCAGCAGCCAAGATTTGTCGGACAGGTTTGGACTAGCGGGAGCGAATGAGCAGTTCTTC. As protein: CASSQDLSDRFGLAGANEQFF.

The chain links TRBV7-9 to TRBJ1-2; TRBD1 might be the D (5 bases). There are 14 residues in the CDR3. Germline loops: CDR1 SEHNR, CDR2 FQNEAQ (reference sequence). Trimming left V 1 base short and J 6 bases short, with 12 bases between. CDR3 loop: CASSLVSGQDGYTF. The CDR3 bases are TGTGCCAGCAGCTTAGTCTCAGGGCAAGATGGCTACACCTTC.

This clone was observed once. The rearrangement links TRBV6-2 or TRBV6-3 to TRBJ2-1, with TRBD2 matching over 11 bases. CDR1 and CDR2 (germline): MNHEY, SVGEGT. The CDR3 has 15 residues. J lost 9 bases, V lost 6 bases, and 10 bases had no gene match. The CDR3 region has the DNA TGTGCCAGCAGCCCCATTCCTCTAGCGGGAGGTGAGCAGTTCTTC. It codes for CASSPIPLAGGEQFF.

About this clone itself: This same CDR3 is encoded by further DNA sequences in the sample. The chain combines TRBV18 with TRBJ1-1; D uncertain. CDR1 KGHSH and CDR2 LQKENI come from the germline V gene. The CDR3 sequence is 13 residues long. V was pared by 3 bases and J by 1 base, with 6 bases between. CDR3 bases: TGTGCCAGCTCACCTCAGAAGAACACTGAAGCTTTCTTT. Translation gives CASSPQKNTEAFF.

The chain has TRBV7-9 and TRBJ2-7, with 7 bases that match TRBD1. V trimming: 5 bases; J trimming: 2 bases; junction bases outside the gene matches: 6. The CDR3 has 14 amino acids. Germline V gene data show CDR1 as SEHNR and CDR2 as FQNEAQ (reference sequence). The CDR3 DNA sequence: TGTGCCAGCAGCCTCCCGACAGGGCCCTACGAGCAGTACTTC. Its protein product is CASSLPTGPYEQYF.

This chain links TRBV19 with TRBJ1-1; 10 nucleotides line up with TRBD1. This CDR3 has 14 amino acids. CDR1 and CDR2 (germline): LNHDA, SQIVND (reference sequence). J was trimmed by 6 bases and V by 4 bases; bases with no gene match: 5. DNA of the CDR3: TGTGCCAGTAGTACAACCGGGACAGGGGCTGAAGCTTTCTTT. Protein sequence: CASSTTGTGAEAFF.

The chain recombines TRBV6-2 or TRBV6-3 with TRBJ2-7; D might be TRBD1 (6 bases). V was pared by 6 bases and J by 6 bases, with 18 bases between. Germline CDR1 reads MNHEY; CDR2 reads SVGEGT. This CDR3 is 14 amino acids long. The CDR3, as DNA: TGTGCCAGCAGCTATCGACAGCGAGGGGGCGAGCAGTACTTC. Protein sequence: CASSYRQRGGEQYF.

This clone was counted between two and nine times. The rearrangement links TRBV7-9 to TRBJ2-1, with TRBD2 matching over 8 bases. J was trimmed by 3 bases and V by 5 bases; bases with no gene match: 6. Germline V gene sequence: CDR1 SEHNR, CDR2 FQNEAQ (reference sequence). The CDR3 has 15 amino acids. CDR3 DNA sequence: TGTGCCAGCAGCCTTAGCGGGGACAACTACAATGAGCAGTTCTTC. Translation: CASSLSGDNYNEQFF.

This chain joins TRBV5-1 and TRBJ1-3; D remains ambiguous. V lost 2 bases, J lost 0 bases, and 3 bases lay in between. CDR3 length: 13 amino acids. Germline CDR1 is SGHRS and CDR2 is YFSETQ. CDR3 sequence (DNA): TGCGCCAGCAGCTTCAACTCTGGAAACACCATATATTTT. Its translation is CASSFNSGNTIYF.

The V gene is TRBV6-5, the J gene TRBJ1-1; D may be TRBD1 (6 bases). Trimming took off 2 bases at V and 1 base at J, with 8 bases between the two ends. CDR3 length: 14 residues. From germline, CDR1 is MNHEY and CDR2 SVGAGI. The CDR3 region is CASSYQGRNTEAFF. CDR3 sequence (DNA): TGTGCCAGCAGTTACCAGGGGAGGAACACTGAAGCTTTCTTT.

This sequence joins TRBV9 and TRBJ2-1; the D gene is possibly TRBD2 (5 bases). The V gene lost 0 bases and the J gene lost 8 bases, with 15 bases spanning the gap. The CDR3 runs 15 residues. Germline CDR1 is SGDLS and CDR2 is YYNGEE. The CDR3 DNA is TGTGCCAGCAGCGTAGGGGTCGGGATAAGGGATGAGCAGTTCTTC. It is translated as CASSVGVGIRDEQFF.

V and J are TRBV19 and TRBJ1-4; 9 positions agree with TRBD1. Germline values: CDR1 LNHDA, CDR2 SQIVND (reference sequence). V gave up 3 bases and J gave up 1 base; unmatched junction bases: 0. The CDR3 spans 15 residues. CDR3: CASSMDRGTNEKLFF. Here the CDR3 DNA reads TGTGCCAGTAGTATGGACAGGGGAACTAATGAAAAACTGTTTTTT.

J is TRBJ2-7 and V is TRBV4-1; D remains ambiguous. CDR3 size: 11 residues. Germline lookup yields CDR1 MGHRA and CDR2 YSYEKL. V lost 8 bases and J 2 bases, leaving 7 bases between the germline ends. Here the CDR3 DNA reads TGCGCCAGCTTTCAAACCTACGAGCAGTACTTC. Translation gives CASFQTYEQYF.

The V gene is TRBV2, the J gene TRBJ1-1; D is unclear. Trimming took 3 bases from V and 0 from J, leaving 17 bases between them. This CDR3 contains 17 residues. Germline-derived CDR1 and CDR2 are SNHLY and FYNNEI. The CDR3 DNA follows: TGTGCCAGCAGTGATCGCCGGAGGAGGTTAATGAACACTGAAGCTTTCTTT. This sequence encodes CASSDRRRRLMNTEAFF.

The genes are TRBV28 and TRBJ1-2; a weak D match, TRBD1 (5 bases). The CDR3 is 14 amino acids. V gave up 5 bases and J gave up 8 bases, with 18 bases separating them. CDR1 is MDHEN and CDR2 is SYDVKM in the germline V gene. In nucleotides, the CDR3 is TGTGCCAGCAGTCGGACAAGCCAACAAGGGGGCTACACCTTC. Protein: CASSRTSQQGGYTF.

The chain employs TRBV14 and TRBJ2-7; D is perhaps TRBD1 (7 bases). Between the trimmed V and J ends, which lost 4 bases and 2 bases, there was a span of 12 bases. The germline gives CDR1 SGHDN, CDR2 FVKESK. The CDR3 has 14 residues. CDR3 bases: TGTGCCAGCAGCCGGCGGGACAGAGCCTACGAGCAGTACTTC. This encodes CASSRRDRAYEQYF.

This chain's CDR3 is CASSANREEFF. CDR3 nucleotide sequence: TGTGCCAGCAGTGCCAATAGGGAGGAGTTCTTC. This chain links TRBV2 with TRBJ2-1; D is perhaps TRBD2 (6 bases). CDR1 and CDR2 from the germline V gene are SNHLY and FYNNEI. Deletions cut 4 bases from V and 14 bases from J, with 12 bases between. The CDR3 runs to 11 residues.

This chain connects TRBV29-1 to TRBJ2-2; no definite D call. The germline V gene encodes CDR1 SQVTM and CDR2 ANQGSEA. V lost 6 bases, J lost 4 bases, and 9 bases lay in between. The CDR3 runs 12 residues. CDR3 bases: TGCAGCGTCGGCCGGGTCACCGGGGAGCTGTTTTTT. Its translation: CSVGRVTGELFF.

This chain joins TRBV28 and TRBJ1-3, with 10 bases fitting TRBD1. With 1 base clipped from V and 8 bases from J, the junction kept 5 bases outside the gene matches. There are 15 residues in the CDR3. Germline CDR1 reads MDHEN; CDR2 reads SYDVKM. CDR3 protein: CASSLSGTGVHTIYF. DNA for the CDR3: TGTGCCAGCAGTTTATCGGGGACAGGGGTCCACACCATATATTTT.

The genes are TRBV29-1 and TRBJ2-3; D may be TRBD2 (5 bases). Deletions cut 6 bases from V and 0 bases from J, with 10 bases between. In germline, CDR1 is SQVTM, CDR2 ANQGSEA. The CDR3 spans 13 residues. CDR3 amino acids: CSVRERSTDTQYF. The DNA of the CDR3 is TGCAGCGTGAGAGAGCGGAGCACAGATACGCAGTATTTT.

The table lists this clone with a count of one. The rearrangement links TRBV12-5 to TRBJ2-1, with 11 bases identical to TRBD2. CDR1 and CDR2 from the germline V gene are LGHNT and FRNRAP. This CDR3 comprises 19 residues. V dropped 4 bases and J dropped 2; count of bases not matched to a gene: 13. This CDR3 reads CASGSPRGSGGATYNEQFF. The CDR3, as DNA: TGTGCTAGTGGTTCCCCTCGGGGTAGCGGGGGGGCGACCTACAATGAGCAGTTCTTC. Using reference TRBV12-5 and TRBJ2-1 for the parts outside the CDR3, the full variable domain is DARVTQTPRHKVTEMGQEVTMRCQPILGHNTVFWYRQTMMQGLELLAYFRNRAPLDDSGMPKDRFSAEMPDATLATLKIQPSEPRDSAVYFCASGSPRGSGGATYNEQFFGPGTRLTVL.

V and J are TRBV7-2 and TRBJ2-1, with 7 positions matching TRBD2. V lost 4 bases, J lost 4 bases, and 7 bases stayed unmatched. The CDR3 runs to 15 residues. In germline, CDR1 is SGHTA, CDR2 FQGNSA. CDR3 DNA: TGTGCCAGCAGCTCCATGCCGGGAGGATACAATGAGCAGTTCTTC. Its protein product is CASSSMPGGYNEQFF. The variable domain in full, completed from reference TRBV7-2 and TRBJ2-1, reads GAGVSQSPSNKVTEKGKDVELRCDPISGHTALYWYRQSLGQGLEFLIYFQGNSAPDKSGLPSDRFSAERTGGSVSTLTIQRTQQEDSAVYLCASSSMPGGYNEQFFGPGTRLTVL.

The CDR3 DNA sequence: TGTGCCAGCAGTAGGGGACAGGAAAAACTGTTTTTT. This sequence encodes CASSRGQEKLFF. V is TRBV2 and J is TRBJ1-4, with 7 bases identical to TRBD1. With 5 bases clipped from V and 8 bases from J, the junction kept 2 bases outside the gene matches. Germline CDR1 reads SNHLY; CDR2 reads FYNNEI. CDR3 size: 12 residues.

The sample holds one count of this clone. The rearrangement joins TRBV7-9 to TRBJ2-7, with D possibly being TRBD2 (6 bases). CDR3 length: 12 residues. Trimming left V 10 bases short and J 3 bases short, with 13 bases between. CDR1 and CDR2 from the germline V gene are SEHNR and FQNEAQ (reference sequence). The CDR3 DNA reads as TGTGCCACCGAGGACGGGAGCTACGAGCAGTACTTC. Translating gives CATEDGSYEQYF.

The chain joins TRBV11-2 to TRBJ2-7, with 8 positions matching TRBD2. CDR3 length equals 14 residues. Per germline, CDR1 SGHAT and CDR2 FQNNGV. The V segment lost 7 bases and the J segment 7 bases; nucleotides outside the gene matches: 12. The CDR3 nucleotides read TGTGCCAGCACCCCTAGCGGGCTCTTTAAGGAGCAGTACTTC. This sequence encodes CASTPSGLFKEQYF.

The chain joins TRBV5-1 to TRBJ2-3; D is perhaps TRBD2 (6 bases). The germline gives CDR1 SGHRS, CDR2 YFSETQ. V lost 1 base, J lost 2 bases, and 11 bases lay in between. The CDR3 is 15 residues long. The CDR3 is CASSLWGEFTDTQYF. CDR3 nucleotide sequence: TGCGCCAGCAGCTTGTGGGGGGAATTCACAGATACGCAGTATTTT.

The genes are TRBV7-2 and TRBJ1-3; D is ambiguous. This CDR3 comprises 16 residues. Trimming cost V 5 bases and J 7 bases, with 21 bases left between them. CDR1 and CDR2 (germline): SGHTA, FQGNSA. The chain's CDR3 is CASSTRWPLRGNTIYF. CDR3 DNA sequence: TGTGCCAGCAGCACCCGGTGGCCCCTGCGAGGGAACACCATATATTTT.